The rows below give T cell receptor beta chains drawn from one sample of a study of cytomegalovirus exposure and HLA in healthy donors. The data were produced by immunoSEQ multiplex PCR, yet TCRdb's version contains in-frame clones alone and is incomplete. The sample holds about 49,000 clones, about 90% seen once. Sequencing was done on a sample of PBMCs. The source is a young man in good health and CMV-seronegative. Both conserved end residues are part of each CDR3. Each record gives: V gene, J gene, D gene, clone size, CDR3 protein, CDR3 DNA. The D gene is left open where the match is weak. A clone size is listed for some rows: how often the clone was seen (once, few, many), or a class if it is expanded.

TRBV27,TRBJ2-3,TRBD1,-,CASTRRGQGPDTQYF,TGTGCCAGCACTCGTAGGGGACAGGGGCCAGATACGCAGTATTTT
TRBV30,TRBJ1-5,-,-,CAWGGHGNQPQHF,TGTGCCTGGGGGGGACATGGCAATCAGCCCCAGCATTTT
TRBV10-3,TRBJ2-5,TRBD1,-,CAISGDRGATQETQYF,TGTGCCATCAGTGGGGACAGGGGGGCGACTCAAGAGACCCAGTACTTC
TRBV28,TRBJ2-5,TRBD2,-,CASSSATSGFQETQYF,TGTGCCAGCAGTTCAGCGACTAGCGGGTTTCAAGAGACCCAGTACTTC
TRBV29-1,TRBJ2-1,TRBD2,-,CSVTREGGGDYNEQFF,TGCAGCGTTACCCGGGAGGGGGGAGGAGACTACAATGAGCAGTTCTTC
TRBV7-8,TRBJ2-7,-,once,CASSLLARGDEQYF,TGTGCCAGCAGCTTATTGGCCAGGGGTGACGAGCAGTACTTC
TRBV2,TRBJ2-7,-,-,CASSISTYEQYF,TGTGCCAGCAGTATTTCCACCTACGAGCAGTACTTC
TRBV5-1,TRBJ2-5,TRBD2,-,CASSSTSGTETQYF,TGCGCCAGCAGCTCGACTAGCGGGACGGAGACCCAGTACTTC
TRBV7-9,TRBJ2-7,TRBD2,-,CASSPRGGGSSNEQYF,TGTGCCAGCAGTCCGAGGGGTGGCGGGAGTTCAAACGAGCAGTACTTC
TRBV7-8,TRBJ2-5,TRBD1,-,CASSHSRDRAQETQYF,TGTGCCAGCAGCCATTCCCGCGACAGGGCTCAAGAGACCCAGTACTTC
TRBV6-1,TRBJ1-2,-,-,CASSETAYRAQFYGYTF,TGTGCCAGCAGTGAGACCGCCTACAGGGCGCAATTCTATGGCTACACCTTC
TRBV25-1,TRBJ2-4,TRBD1,-,CASSDPDRGPDIQYF,TGTGCCAGCAGTGACCCCGACAGGGGGCCGGACATTCAGTACTTC
TRBV9,TRBJ2-3,-,-,CASSGGGYTDTQYF,TGTGCCAGCAGCGGGGGGGGCTACACAGATACGCAGTATTTT
TRBV7-8,TRBJ1-3,TRBD1,-,CASSPQGASGNTIYF,TGTGCCAGCAGCCCCCAGGGGGCATCAGGAAACACCATATATTTT
TRBV28,TRBJ1-4,TRBD1,-,CASRPYTGADEKLFF,TGTGCCAGCAGACCCTACACAGGGGCGGATGAAAAACTGTTTTTT
TRBV5-1,TRBJ2-7,-,-,CASSVGTLLTYEQYF,TGCGCCAGCAGCGTGGGGACACTATTAACCTACGAGCAGTACTTC
TRBV7-8,TRBJ2-5,TRBD1,-,CASSFRDRGTQETQYF,TGTGCCAGCAGCTTCCGGGACAGGGGGACCCAAGAGACCCAGTACTTC
TRBV19,TRBJ1-3,-,-,CASRTEGRSGNTIYF,TGTGCCAGTAGGACCGAAGGGAGATCAGGAAACACCATATATTTT
TRBV5-1,TRBJ2-3,TRBD2,-,CASSLAGGQYLATDTQYF,TGCGCCAGCAGCTTAGCGGGAGGGCAGTATCTGGCCACAGATACGCAGTATTTT
TRBV6-4,TRBJ2-1,-,-,CASSDRSGSYNEQFF,TGTGCCAGCAGTGACAGGTCGGGTTCCTACAATGAGCAGTTCTTC
TRBV28,TRBJ2-1,TRBD2,-,CASSPGLAHEQFF,TGTGCCAGCAGTCCCGGACTAGCCCATGAGCAGTTCTTC
TRBV28,TRBJ1-5,-,once,CASIPGRDQPQHF,TGTGCCAGCATACCCGGCAGGGATCAGCCCCAGCATTTT
TRBV19,TRBJ1-5,TRBD1,-,CASSRRGTGDQPQHF,TGTGCCAGTAGTAGACGCGGGACAGGTGATCAGCCCCAGCATTTT
TRBV28,TRBJ2-2,TRBD1,-,CASRHRGAGELFF,TGTGCCAGCAGGCACAGGGGAGCCGGGGAGCTGTTTTTT
TRBV28,TRBJ2-4,-,-,CASSYLGDGAKNIQYF,TGTGCCAGCAGTTACCTAGGCGACGGGGCCAAAAACATTCAGTACTTC
TRBV13,TRBJ2-2,TRBD2,-,CASSLQRGTGELFF,TGTGCCAGCAGCTTACAGCGGGGCACCGGGGAGCTGTTTTTT
TRBV9,TRBJ2-3,-,-,CASSVGRAATDTQYF,TGTGCCAGCAGCGTAGGGAGGGCGGCCACAGATACGCAGTATTTT
TRBV10-3,TRBJ2-1,-,-,CAILAGLQAGNEQFF,TGTGCCATCCTCGCGGGACTTCAAGCGGGCAATGAGCAGTTCTTC
TRBV9,TRBJ2-5,TRBD2,-,CASSVDAGGGQETQYF,TGTGCCAGCAGCGTAGATGCGGGAGGGGGTCAAGAGACCCAGTACTTC
TRBV2,TRBJ2-5,-,few,CASSASGGSETQYF,TGTGCCAGCAGTGCCAGCGGAGGATCAGAGACCCAGTACTTC
TRBV6-4,TRBJ2-1,TRBD2,medium-sized,CASSDGTSGYNEQFF,TGTGCCAGCAGTGACGGGACTAGCGGCTACAATGAGCAGTTCTTC
TRBV2,TRBJ1-1,-,-,CASRERGVNTEAFF,TGTGCCAGCAGGGAACGGGGGGTGAACACTGAAGCTTTCTTT
TRBV19,TRBJ2-7,-,-,CASSIGTAYEQYF,TGTGCCAGTAGTATAGGGACAGCCTACGAGCAGTACTTC
TRBV9,TRBJ2-3,TRBD2,-,CASSAQTGRSTDTQYF,TGTGCCAGCAGCGCCCAAACCGGGAGGAGCACAGATACGCAGTATTTT
TRBV28,TRBJ2-5,TRBD2,-,CASTRTSGQETQYF,TGTGCCAGCACACGGACTAGCGGGCAAGAGACCCAGTACTTC
TRBV7-9,TRBJ2-5,-,-,CASSLGVGERELRGETQYF,TGTGCCAGCAGCTTAGGAGTTGGAGAGCGGGAGCTCAGGGGGGAGACCCAGTACTTC
TRBV7-9,TRBJ2-2,-,-,CASSFFNMGELFF,TGTGCCAGCAGCTTCTTTAACATGGGGGAGCTGTTTTTT
TRBV6-5,TRBJ2-2,-,-,CASSYSGRVKTGELFF,TGTGCCAGCAGTTACTCGGGCAGGGTGAAAACCGGGGAGCTGTTTTTT
TRBV2,TRBJ2-2,-,-,CASSQQAGELFF,TGTGCCAGCAGTCAACAGGCCGGGGAGCTGTTTTTT
TRBV5-4,TRBJ1-1,TRBD1,-,CASSQGQGAARNTEAFF,TGTGCCAGCAGCCAGGGACAGGGGGCCGCACGAAACACTGAAGCTTTCTTT
TRBV11-3,TRBJ2-1,-,-,CASSLGSLSSYNEQFF,TGTGCCAGCAGCTTAGGTTCGCTGAGCTCCTACAATGAGCAGTTCTTC
TRBV7-9,TRBJ2-7,-,-,CASSSGTGWVAGVYEQYF,TGTGCCAGCAGTTCCGGGACAGGGTGGGTAGCGGGAGTGTACGAGCAGTACTTC
TRBV11-2,TRBJ2-2,-,once,CASSQTRPGELFF,TGTGCCAGCAGCCAGACTCGGCCCGGGGAGCTGTTTTTT